This T cell receptor (beta chain) was recovered during a study of cytomegalovirus exposure and HLA in healthy donors. Separation from the roughly 600-subject first cohort characterized the roughly 120-subject validation cohort, to which the donors belonged. Study results and limitations: According to the study, around 150 TCR beta chains were cytomegalovirus-associated. High sensitivity and specificity were reportedly achieved when the classifier diagnosed cytomegalovirus status.

On this clone itself: The antigen remains undetermined.

Generated by immunoSEQ multiplex PCR, the TCRdb table keeps only in-frame clones and is missing some. The sample shows 90,000 to 110,000 clones, approximately 86% of them seen only once. This clonotype was sampled from a young woman in good health and CMV-seropositive. Sample: PBMCs.

CDR3 bases: TGTGCTAGTGGTCCCTCCTCACAGAGATTACTTAACTATGGCTACACCTTC. It encodes CASGPSSQRLLNYGYTF. The rearrangement uses TRBV12-5 and TRBJ1-2; D not certain. Germline V lookup: CDR1 LGHNT, CDR2 FRNRAP. The V end lost 5 bases, the J end lost 1 base, and 20 bases lay between the germline ends. CDR3 size: 17 residues. Based on the CDR3 plus reference TRBV12-5 and TRBJ1-2, the full variable domain is DARVTQTPRHKVTEMGQEVTMRCQPILGHNTVFWYRQTMMQGLELLAYFRNRAPLDDSGMPKDRFSAEMPDATLATLKIQPSEPRDSAVYFCASGPSSQRLLNYGYTFGSGTRLTVV.